Listed here are 20 T cell receptor beta chains from one sample, sequenced in a study of blood T cell repertoires in COVID-19. Clones were read by immunoSEQ multiplex PCR, and TCRdb kept only the in-frame ones, dropping some. The sample carries some 360,000 clones, about 89% recorded once. The source material was peripheral blood. The receptors stem from a woman aged 60-70 years with COVID-19, enrolled during active disease.

V and J are TRBV19 and TRBJ1-6, with 9 bases fitting TRBD1. CDR3 size: 14 residues. Unmatched junction bases numbered 6, after V lost 4 bases and J lost 11 bases. Germline V CDR1 and CDR2: LNHDA, SQIVND (reference sequence). The CDR3 region is CASSTIQGATPLHF. In nucleotides, the CDR3 is TGTGCCAGTAGTACAATACAGGGGGCAACACCCCTCCACTTT.

The chain couples TRBV3-1 (or the pseudogene TRBV3-2) to TRBJ1-3, with a tentative D call TRBD1 (5 bases). The germline gives CDR1 LGHDT, CDR2 YNNKEL (reference sequence). V lost 3 bases to trimming and J lost 4 bases, with 13 bases between them. The CDR3 has 15 residues. CDR3 region: CASSQGGTAGNTIYF. The CDR3 DNA is TGTGCCAGCAGCCAGGGGGGGACGGCGGGAAACACCATATATTTT.

This clone appeared once. The chain uses TRBV27 and TRBJ2-1; 9 bases map to TRBD1. V lost 4 bases, J lost 5 bases, and 0 bases stayed unmatched. The CDR3 runs 13 residues. Per the germline V gene, CDR1 is MNHEY and CDR2 is SMNVEV (reference sequence). CDR3 region: CASSWDRDNEQFF. In DNA, the CDR3 is TGTGCCAGCAGTTGGGACAGGGACAATGAGCAGTTCTTC.

This chain links TRBV25-1 with TRBJ2-1, with TRBD1 identical over 7 bases. With 10 bases clipped from V and 5 bases from J, the junction kept 17 bases outside the gene matches. Germline V gene data show CDR1 as MGHDK and CDR2 as SYGVNS. This CDR3 region has 16 residues. For the CDR3, the DNA is TGTGCCACCACCAACCCCGACAGGGCCTTAGACAATGAGCAGTTCTTC. Translation gives CATTNPDRALDNEQFF. Complete variable domain (other parts from reference TRBV25-1 and TRBJ2-1): EADIYQTPRYLVIGTGKKITLECSQTMGHDKMYWYQQDPGMELHLIHYSYGVNSTEKGDLSSESTVSRIRTEHFPLTLESARPSHTSQYLCATTNPDRALDNEQFFGPGTRLTVL.

The gene calls are TRBV2 and TRBJ2-5; D remains ambiguous. The CDR3 has 13 amino acids. The V and J ends lost 6 bases and 7 bases respectively, with 15 bases between them. The germline gives CDR1 SNHLY, CDR2 FYNNEI. The CDR3 reads CASSPSKRGTQYF. Written as DNA, the CDR3 is TGTGCCAGCAGCCCATCAAAGCGAGGGACCCAGTACTTC.

The chain's CDR3 is CASSKPQTGTKQPQHF. In DNA, the CDR3 is TGTGCCAGTAGTAAGCCCCAGACAGGGACGAAACAGCCCCAGCATTTT. The chain carries TRBV19 and TRBJ1-5, with 7 positions matching TRBD1. The CDR3 has 16 amino acids. Germline CDR1 is LNHDA and CDR2 is SQIVND (reference sequence). Trimming at V came to 4 bases and at J to 7 bases, leaving 13 bases not matched to a gene.

This clone came up once. The rearrangement links TRBV14 to TRBJ1-1; maybe TRBD1 (6 bases). Deletions cut 5 bases from V and 4 bases from J, with 11 bases between. Per germline, CDR1 SGHDN and CDR2 FVKESK. The length of the CDR3 is 13 residues. For the CDR3, the DNA is TGTGCCAGCAGCAAAAAACAGGGCACTGAAGCTTTCTTT. Its translation: CASSKKQGTEAFF.

This chain connects TRBV2 to TRBJ1-2, with D perhaps matching TRBD1 (5 bases). Trimming shortened V by 7 bases and J by 8 bases, and 14 bases separated the two germline ends. CDR3 length: 12 residues. The germline V gene has CDR1 SNHLY and CDR2 FYNNEI. CDR3 loop: CASTGDLGGYTF. The CDR3 nucleotides read TGTGCCAGCACGGGGGATCTAGGGGGCTACACCTTC.

V usage is TRBV6-6 and J usage is TRBJ2-2; 7 bases are shared with TRBD2. Germline V gene sequence: CDR1 MNHNY, CDR2 SVGAGI (reference sequence). The CDR3 totals 16 residues. J lost 2 bases, V lost 0 bases, and 3 bases had no gene match. Here the CDR3 DNA reads TGTGCCAGCAGTTACTCGGGGGGGTTCAACACCGGGGAGCTGTTTTTT. It translates to CASSYSGGFNTGELFF.

This chain connects TRBV19 to TRBJ1-4, with 7 bases lining up with TRBD1. The CDR3 has 16 amino acids. The J segment lost 8 bases and the V segment lost 5 bases, leaving 14 bases of the junction unmatched. Per the germline V gene, CDR1 is LNHDA and CDR2 is SQIVND (reference sequence). The CDR3 DNA sequence: TGTGCCAGTAGTCTTTCGAAGACAGGGAGTCGCGAAAAACTGTTTTTT. It is translated as CASSLSKTGSREKLFF.

This chain uses TRBV4-2 with TRBJ1-3; maybe TRBD1 (5 bases). The CDR3 totals 16 residues. V was pared by 0 bases and J by 0 bases, with 9 bases between. Per germline, CDR1 LGHNA and CDR2 YNFKEQ. For the CDR3, the DNA is TGTGCCAGCAGCCAAGAACCGACAGCCTCTGGAAACACCATATATTTT. Protein: CASSQEPTASGNTIYF.

The chain recombines TRBV29-1 with TRBJ1-2; D may be TRBD1 (6 bases). Germline CDR1 SQVTM, CDR2 ANQGSEA. The CDR3 is 12 residues long. The ends were cut back, 7 bases at V and 0 bases at J, with 9 bases in the middle. The CDR3 bases are TGCAGCGCGGACAGCCCTAACTATGGCTACACCTTC. Its protein is CSADSPNYGYTF. The full variable domain, in which reference TRBV29-1 and TRBJ1-2 provide the parts outside the CDR3, is SAVISQKPSRDICQRGTSLTIQCQVDSQVTMMFWYRQQPGQSLTLIATANQGSEATYESGFVIDKFPISRPNLTFSTLTVSNMSPEDSSIYLCSADSPNYGYTFGSGTRLTVV.

This chain links TRBV7-2 with TRBJ2-3; 9 bases are shared with TRBD1. The CDR3 totals 15 residues. V was clipped by 4 bases and J by 2 bases; unmatched bases: 4. CDR1 and CDR2 (germline): SGHTA, FQGNSA. In DNA, the CDR3 is TGTGCCAGCAGCTCGCGGACAGGGGCCACAGATACGCAGTATTTT. Its translation is CASSSRTGATDTQYF.

The chain joins TRBV9 to TRBJ2-5, with 7 positions matching TRBD2. The V gene's germline CDR1 is SGDLS and CDR2 YYNGEE. CDR3 size: 18 residues. V shed 0 bases and J 3 bases; nucleotides not matched to a gene: 14. The CDR3 DNA follows: TGTGCCAGCAGCGTAGGGGTCTTTAGTAGGGAGGGCGAAGAGACCCAGTACTTC. Protein product: CASSVGVFSREGEETQYF.

The chain combines TRBV29-1 with TRBJ2-1; D possibly corresponds to TRBD2 (6 bases). V shed 8 bases and J shed 0 bases, with 8 bases lying between them. The germline CDR1 and CDR2 sequences are SQVTM and ANQGSEA. The CDR3 totals 12 residues. CDR3 amino acids: CSLGSSYNEQFF. The CDR3, as DNA: TGCAGCCTCGGGAGCTCCTACAATGAGCAGTTCTTC.

The V call is TRBV6-2 or TRBV6-3, the J call TRBJ2-2; no clear D gene. CDR3 size: 13 residues. Trimming removed 3 bases from V and 6 bases from J, with 8 bases in between. Germline assignment: CDR1 MNHEY and CDR2 SVGEGT. CDR3 loop: CASSYNQAGELFF. The CDR3 bases are TGTGCCAGCAGTTATAACCAGGCCGGGGAGCTGTTTTTT.

In DNA, the CDR3 is TGCGCCAGCAGCCATTCTAACTATGGCTACACCTTC. It specifies CASSHSNYGYTF. The chain carries TRBV5-1 and TRBJ1-2; D is ambiguous. This CDR3 contains 12 residues. Per germline, CDR1 SGHRS and CDR2 YFSETQ. The V and J ends lost 4 bases and 0 bases respectively, with 4 bases between them.

This CDR3 is CSVRREEKLFF. The CDR3 DNA follows: TGCAGCGTTAGACGGGAGGAAAAACTGTTTTTT. The chain employs TRBV29-1 and TRBJ1-4; D gene unclear. Germline V gene data show CDR1 as SQVTM and CDR2 as ANQGSEA. There are 11 residues in the CDR3. Trimming took 5 bases from V and 8 from J, leaving 9 bases between them.

The chain combines TRBV19 with TRBJ2-1, with TRBD2 as a possible D gene (5 bases). Germline lookup yields CDR1 LNHDA and CDR2 SQIVND (reference sequence). The CDR3 is made up of 15 amino acids. V was clipped by 4 bases and J by 2 bases, with 12 bases between them. CDR3 region: CASSTTSVPYNEQFF. The CDR3 region has the DNA TGTGCCAGTAGTACCACTAGTGTCCCCTACAATGAGCAGTTCTTC.

The V and J genes are TRBV7-3 and TRBJ2-2; 13 bases line up with TRBD2. V trimming: 4 bases; J trimming: 6 bases; junction bases outside the gene matches: 5. Germline V gene sequence: CDR1 SGHTA, CDR2 FQGTGA. The CDR3 has 16 residues. The CDR3: CASSSPTSGGSGELFF. The DNA for the CDR3 is TGTGCCAGCAGCTCCCCGACTAGCGGGGGGTCCGGGGAGCTGTTTTTT.